The text below deals with one TCR beta chain. Antigen specificity is unknown. 13 Jbeta primers and 60 Vbeta primers were used for the PCR. Sequencing was performed with immunoSEQ multiplex PCR; in TCRdb, only in-frame clones are kept and a portion is missing. The table records 200,000 to 250,000 clones, roughly 89% of them present only once. The data were obtained in a study of cytomegalovirus exposure and HLA in healthy donors. Study details: In an early release, HLA-typed donors contributed tens of millions of unique TCR sequences.

Findings of the study overall: V- and J-gene trimming in TCR beta was tied to a missense DCLRE1C variant by an analysis performed later. Rare sequences made up most TCRs, while some public TCRs were found in many donors.

The CDR3 consists of 13 residues. Germline V gene data show CDR1 as WSHSY and CDR2 as SAAADI. Between the trimmed V and J ends, which lost 10 bases and 8 bases, there was a span of 17 bases. V is TRBV10-2 and J is TRBJ2-2; D may be TRBD1 (6 bases). The sequence was obtained from a woman aged 18-29 years in good health and CMV-seronegative. The sample consisted of PBMCs. In nucleotides, the CDR3 is TGCGCCACGGCGGACAGCCTCGGGGGGGAGCTGTTTTTT. It codes for CATADSLGGELFF.